A single sample is the source of the 6 T cell receptor beta chains below, sequenced in a study of neurological immune-mediated disorders. Each CDR3 protein gets one entry after TCRdb re-called the 5' RACE reads with MiXCR. The sample contains 71,000 or so distinct CDR3 sequences, approximately 13% of which appear only once. The time point denotes: longitudinal time-point 1 (baseline). Sequencing input: PBMCs. These receptors originate from a female donor with HTLV-1-associated myelopathy (HAM/TSP).

V and J are TRBV9 and TRBJ2-1, with 8 bases lining up with TRBD2. The CDR3 extends over 16 amino acids. Germline assignment: CDR1 SGDLS and CDR2 YYNGEE. Losses at the gene ends were 0 bases for V and 9 bases for J; bases not matched to a gene: 11. CDR3: CASSVVALSRGGEQFF. The CDR3 nucleotides are TGTGCCAGCAGCGTAGTAGCATTATCCCGGGGGGGTGAGCAGTTCTTC.

The rearrangement uses TRBV19 and TRBJ2-2; possible D gene TRBD2, 6 bases. Trimming left V 6 bases short and J 6 bases short, with 14 bases between. Germline-derived CDR1 and CDR2 are LNHDA and SQIVND (reference sequence). The CDR3 length is 14 residues. CDR3 protein: CASREGGRPGELFF. CDR3 nucleotides: TGTGCCAGTAGGGAAGGAGGGCGCCCCGGGGAGCTGTTTTTT.

This clonotype was counted ten times or more. The chain recombines TRBV10-3 with TRBJ2-5; 10 nucleotides match TRBD1. CDR1 and CDR2 (germline): ENHRY, SYGVKD. The CDR3 is made up of 17 amino acids. V was pared by 0 bases and J by 5 bases, with 9 bases of the junction left unmatched. The CDR3 spells CAISESRTGGTYETQYF. The CDR3 bases are TGTGCCATCAGTGAGTCGAGGACAGGGGGAACTTATGAGACCCAGTACTTC.

This clonotype has at least ten counts. The rearrangement links TRBV27 to TRBJ2-1; possible D gene TRBD1, 6 bases. Germline lookup yields CDR1 MNHEY and CDR2 SMNVEV (reference sequence). The CDR3 runs to 15 residues. With 3 bases removed from V and 3 bases from J, the gap between germline ends came to 12 bases. CDR3 sequence: CASSFSGVVYNEQFF. The CDR3 DNA sequence: TGTGCCAGCAGTTTTTCAGGGGTTGTCTACAATGAGCAGTTCTTC.

This clonotype occurred many times. V and J are TRBV9 and TRBJ1-5; D is possibly TRBD1 (5 bases). Trimming cost V 4 bases and J 3 bases, with 11 bases left between them. CDR1 SGDLS and CDR2 YYNGEE come from the germline V gene. The CDR3 has 14 residues. The CDR3 spells CASSPGAVNQPQHF. The CDR3 nucleotides are TGTGCCAGCAGCCCCGGGGCGGTCAATCAGCCCCAGCATTTT.

This clonotype occurred many times. The gene calls are TRBV20-1 and TRBJ2-5; 8 bases line up with TRBD2. V was clipped by 3 bases and J by 4 bases; unmatched bases: 4. The germline V gene encodes CDR1 DFQATT and CDR2 SNEGSKA (reference sequence). The CDR3 extends over 13 amino acids. The CDR3 spells CSASGGASETQYF. CDR3 bases: TGCAGTGCTAGCGGGGGGGCCTCAGAGACCCAGTACTTC.